This TCR beta chain was captured in a study of T cell repertoires in cytomegalovirus infection. Study in general: CMV infection and matching HLA type were both indicated by public TCR beta signatures.

Trimming cost V 10 bases and J 5 bases; bases outside gene matches: 9. CDR3 length: 14 amino acids. Germline CDR1 reads MNHEY; CDR2 reads SVGEGT. TCRdb recomputed calls from the reads with MiXCR, one row per CDR3 protein. The table includes some 390,000 distinct CDR3 sequences, about a sixth detected once. The study, taken as a whole, reports: HLA-C-restricted CMV-specific TCR beta clonotypes prevailed in the ex vivo response. Cumulative frequency of public TCR beta families picked out carriers of CMV plus the relevant HLA.

This clonotype was found a few times. Antigen specificity is unknown. The material sequenced was PBMCs. The sequence came from a human donor in good health (CMV status not recorded). Some clones in this sample may be carry-over from other donors' samples. The chain combines TRBV6-2 or TRBV6-3 with TRBJ2-3; TRBD1 aligns across 10 bases. The CDR3 loop reads CATKRTGGQDTQYF. CDR3 DNA: TGTGCCACCAAACGGACAGGGGGTCAAGATACGCAGTATTTT.